This entry is about one TCR beta chain. The data are from a study of blood T cell repertoires in COVID-19. On the study more broadly: Sites across the United States, Italy and Spain contributed samples from acute and convalescent COVID-19. PBMCs, B-cell-depleted T cells, or T cells provided the cDNA or gDNA that made up the material.

Source study methods: Estimation of nucleated cell counts was performed using reference gene primer amplification. TCRdb keeps only in-frame clones here, not all; method: immunoSEQ multiplex PCR. V and J calls and clone size come straight from that table; D and trimming were deduced from the DNA. The table shows around 180,000 clones, with about 84% occurring only once. Recovery among Cohort 3 donors was established by two negative PCRs, clearance, or symptom resolution. From germline, CDR1 is WSHSY and CDR2 SAAADI. The CDR3 consists of 15 residues. V dropped 5 bases and J dropped 0; count of bases not matched to a gene: 3.

This chain links TRBV10-2 with TRBJ2-3; 9 positions agree with TRBD1. Material for sequencing was PBMCs or T cells enriched from blood (not recorded which). The receptor was derived from a man in his fifties or sixties who had recovered from COVID-19. CDR3 residues: CASSLQGASTDTQYF. As DNA, the CDR3 is TGCGCCAGCAGTTTACAGGGGGCAAGCACAGATACGCAGTATTTT.